The clone carrying this T cell receptor (beta chain) was found a few times. The source of the sample is a study of regulatory T cells in long-lasting Graves disease. Study at large: Newly diagnosed Graves' patients took antithyroid drugs under 3 months.

With iRepertoire HTBI primers and Arm-PCR of CDR3 regions, TCR beta libraries were built. In TCRdb, the multiplex PCR reads were re-called with MiXCR into one record per CDR3 protein. The sample records 420,000 or so distinct CDR3 sequences, about a sixth being singletons. The time point was: newly diagnosed GD, antithyroid drugs for less than 3 months. Preparation of the TCR library used RNA extracted from PBMCs. Germline CDR1 and CDR2: SGHDT and YYEEEE. The ends were cut back, 1 base at V and 4 bases at J, with 12 bases in the middle. CDR3 length equals 15 residues. This sample also belongs to another study, concerning T cells in Graves' hyperthyroidism and ophthalmopathy.

Material: peripheral blood mononuclear cells (PBMCs), obtained at new diagnosis, from a patient treated with antithyroid drugs. The origin of this receptor is a woman in her late teens or twenties with Graves disease. V is TRBV5-6 and J is TRBJ1-5; D ambiguous. The chain's CDR3 is CASSLFQFQNQPQHF. The CDR3 nucleotides are TGTGCCAGCAGCTTGTTTCAGTTCCAAAATCAGCCCCAGCATTTT.